This TCR beta chain was identified during a study of T-cell reconstitution after alpha-beta-depleted transplantation in children. Using unique molecular identifiers, the investigators prepared the TCRbeta library. Using its own MiXCR run on the PCR reads, TCRdb lists one record per CDR3 protein. The sample includes 97,000 or so distinct CDR3 sequences, around 7.8% seen only once; the top ten take about 17%. This clonotype was seen repeatedly, ten times or more. The CDR3 loop spans 16 amino acids. The V gene end was trimmed by 3 bases and the J gene end by 4 bases; junction bases not matched to a gene: 11. Germline CDR1 and CDR2: DFQATT and SNEGSKA (reference sequence).

The sequence came from a boy aged 2 to 10 with acute lymphoblastic leukemia, due to receive a stem cell transplant. Specimen: PBMCs, collected before TCRalphabeta/CD19-depleted stem cell transplant. The rearrangement uses TRBV20-1 and TRBJ2-1, with 8 bases lining up with TRBD1. The CDR3 sequence is CSASSRRDRSYNEQFF. The DNA for the CDR3 is TGCAGTGCTAGTTCCCGCCGGGACAGGAGTTACAATGAGCAGTTCTTC.